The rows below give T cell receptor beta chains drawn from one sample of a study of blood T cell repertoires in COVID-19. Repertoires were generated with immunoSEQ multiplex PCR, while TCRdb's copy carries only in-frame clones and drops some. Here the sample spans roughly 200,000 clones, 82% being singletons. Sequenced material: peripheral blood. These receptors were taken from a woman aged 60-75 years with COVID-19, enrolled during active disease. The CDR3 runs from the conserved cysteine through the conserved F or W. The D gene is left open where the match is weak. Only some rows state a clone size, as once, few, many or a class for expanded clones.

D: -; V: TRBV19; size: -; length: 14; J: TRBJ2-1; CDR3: CASSVGLSLGEQFF; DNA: TGTGCCAGTAGTGTAGGACTTTCCCTCGGTGAGCAGTTCTTC
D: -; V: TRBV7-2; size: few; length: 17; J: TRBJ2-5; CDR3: CASSHDPIGGLLETQYF; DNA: TGTGCCAGCAGCCACGACCCAATCGGAGGTTTGTTGGAGACCCAGTACTTC
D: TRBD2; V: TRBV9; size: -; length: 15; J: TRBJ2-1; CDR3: CASSLGLAERNEQFF; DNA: TGTGCCAGCAGCCTCGGACTAGCGGAGAGGAATGAGCAGTTCTTC
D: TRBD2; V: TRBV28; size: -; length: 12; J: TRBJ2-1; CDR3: CASLRLAGTWFF; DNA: TGTGCCAGCCTTAGACTAGCGGGAACTTGGTTCTTC
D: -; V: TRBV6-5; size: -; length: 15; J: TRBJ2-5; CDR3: CASSHGGSGKETQYF; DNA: TGTGCCAGCAGCCACGGAGGTAGCGGAAAAGAGACCCAGTACTTC
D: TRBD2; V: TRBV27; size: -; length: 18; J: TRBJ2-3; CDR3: CASSSRITSGGRTDTQYF; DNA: TGTGCCAGCAGCTCACGAATAACTAGCGGGGGCCGCACAGATACGCAGTATTTT
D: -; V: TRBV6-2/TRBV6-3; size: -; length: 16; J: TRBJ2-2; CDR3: CASSDGRGRSTGELFF; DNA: TGTGCCAGCAGTGACGGGCGGGGGCGTAGCACCGGGGAGCTGTTTTTT
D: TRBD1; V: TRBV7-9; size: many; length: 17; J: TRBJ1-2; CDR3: CASSPPRDRRPRYGYTF; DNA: TGTGCCAGCAGCCCTCCCCGGGACAGAAGACCCCGGTATGGCTACACCTTC
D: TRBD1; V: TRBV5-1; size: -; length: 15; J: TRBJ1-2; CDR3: CASSLLRTGKDGYTF; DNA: TGCGCCAGCAGCTTGTTGAGGACAGGGAAGGATGGCTACACCTTC
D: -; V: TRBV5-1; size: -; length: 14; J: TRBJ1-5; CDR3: CASSTAEGSKPQHF; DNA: TGCGCCAGCAGCACCGCGGAGGGTAGTAAGCCCCAGCATTTT